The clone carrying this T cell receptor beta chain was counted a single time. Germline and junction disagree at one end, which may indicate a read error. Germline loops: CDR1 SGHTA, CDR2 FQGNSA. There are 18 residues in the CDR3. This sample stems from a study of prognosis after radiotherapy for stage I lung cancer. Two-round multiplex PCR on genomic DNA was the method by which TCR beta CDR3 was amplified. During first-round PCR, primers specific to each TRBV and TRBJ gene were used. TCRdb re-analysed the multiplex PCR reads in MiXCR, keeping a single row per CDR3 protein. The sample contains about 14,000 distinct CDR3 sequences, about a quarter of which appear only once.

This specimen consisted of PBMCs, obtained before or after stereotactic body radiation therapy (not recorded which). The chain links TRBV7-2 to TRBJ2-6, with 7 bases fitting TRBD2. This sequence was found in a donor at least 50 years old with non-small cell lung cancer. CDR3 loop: CAGSLGLTGGGGANVLTF. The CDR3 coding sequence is TGTGCCGGCAGCCTGGGACTAACGGGAGGTGGTGGGGCCAACGTCCTGACTTTC. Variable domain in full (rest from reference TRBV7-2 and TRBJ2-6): GAGVSQSPSNKVTEKGKDVELRCDPISGHTALYWYRQSLGQGLEFLIYFQGNSAPDKSGLPSDRFSAERTGGSVSTLTIQRTQQEDSAVYLCAGSLGLTGGGGANVLTFGAGSRLTVL.